There are a few counts of the clone carrying this T cell receptor beta chain. TCRdb re-called the 5' RACE reads with MiXCR, one entry per CDR3 protein. The table lists 20,000 to 25,000 distinct CDR3 sequences, about 4.4% of them singletons. The data were taken from a study of early T cells in non-severe SARS-CoV-2 infection. This CDR3 region has 16 residues. V lost 5 bases, J lost 0 bases, and 16 bases lay in between. The chain is built from TRBV12-3 or TRBV12-4 and TRBJ1-1, with D perhaps matching TRBD1 (6 bases). This TCR was sampled from an adult who was a healthcare worker with PCR-confirmed SARS-CoV-2 infection or an uninfected control (not recorded which). The sequencing input was whole blood. CDR3: CASSPTGRLMNTEAFF. The CDR3 nucleotides are TGTGCCAGCAGTCCAACAGGGAGGCTGATGAACACTGAAGCTTTCTTT.